This paragraph covers one T cell receptor beta chain sequence. The data derive from a study of blood T cell repertoires in COVID-19. Across the study: Some COVID-19 samples were acute and others convalescent; all came from the United States, Italy and Spain.

Germline lookup yields CDR1 LNHDA and CDR2 SQIVND (reference sequence). J lost 2 bases, V lost 6 bases, and 5 bases had no gene match. The CDR3 spans 15 residues. How the authors handled the data: Using reference gene primer amplification, nucleated cell counts were estimated. The assay was immunoSEQ multiplex PCR, and TCRdb's table has in-frame clones only and misses some. V, J and clone size are taken as reported in that table, and D and trimming were inferred from the DNA itself. Of a few hundred thousand clones listed, roughly 88% are singletons. The V call is TRBV19, the J call TRBJ2-1; 9 nucleotides match TRBD2. Sequencing was carried out using PBMCs or T cells enriched from blood (not recorded which). The source of this sequence is a woman in her 40s who had been exposed to COVID-19. CDR3 coding DNA: TGTGCCAGTAGAAAGAGCGGGAGGACCTACAATGAGCAGTTCTTC. Residues: CASRKSGRTYNEQFF. Full variable domain (rest looked up from reference TRBV19 and TRBJ2-1): DGGITQSPKYLFRKEGQNVTLSCEQNLNHDAMYWYRQDPGQGLRLIYYSQIVNDFQKGDIAEGYSVSREKKESFPLTVTSAQKNPTAFYLCASRKSGRTYNEQFFGPGTRLTVL.